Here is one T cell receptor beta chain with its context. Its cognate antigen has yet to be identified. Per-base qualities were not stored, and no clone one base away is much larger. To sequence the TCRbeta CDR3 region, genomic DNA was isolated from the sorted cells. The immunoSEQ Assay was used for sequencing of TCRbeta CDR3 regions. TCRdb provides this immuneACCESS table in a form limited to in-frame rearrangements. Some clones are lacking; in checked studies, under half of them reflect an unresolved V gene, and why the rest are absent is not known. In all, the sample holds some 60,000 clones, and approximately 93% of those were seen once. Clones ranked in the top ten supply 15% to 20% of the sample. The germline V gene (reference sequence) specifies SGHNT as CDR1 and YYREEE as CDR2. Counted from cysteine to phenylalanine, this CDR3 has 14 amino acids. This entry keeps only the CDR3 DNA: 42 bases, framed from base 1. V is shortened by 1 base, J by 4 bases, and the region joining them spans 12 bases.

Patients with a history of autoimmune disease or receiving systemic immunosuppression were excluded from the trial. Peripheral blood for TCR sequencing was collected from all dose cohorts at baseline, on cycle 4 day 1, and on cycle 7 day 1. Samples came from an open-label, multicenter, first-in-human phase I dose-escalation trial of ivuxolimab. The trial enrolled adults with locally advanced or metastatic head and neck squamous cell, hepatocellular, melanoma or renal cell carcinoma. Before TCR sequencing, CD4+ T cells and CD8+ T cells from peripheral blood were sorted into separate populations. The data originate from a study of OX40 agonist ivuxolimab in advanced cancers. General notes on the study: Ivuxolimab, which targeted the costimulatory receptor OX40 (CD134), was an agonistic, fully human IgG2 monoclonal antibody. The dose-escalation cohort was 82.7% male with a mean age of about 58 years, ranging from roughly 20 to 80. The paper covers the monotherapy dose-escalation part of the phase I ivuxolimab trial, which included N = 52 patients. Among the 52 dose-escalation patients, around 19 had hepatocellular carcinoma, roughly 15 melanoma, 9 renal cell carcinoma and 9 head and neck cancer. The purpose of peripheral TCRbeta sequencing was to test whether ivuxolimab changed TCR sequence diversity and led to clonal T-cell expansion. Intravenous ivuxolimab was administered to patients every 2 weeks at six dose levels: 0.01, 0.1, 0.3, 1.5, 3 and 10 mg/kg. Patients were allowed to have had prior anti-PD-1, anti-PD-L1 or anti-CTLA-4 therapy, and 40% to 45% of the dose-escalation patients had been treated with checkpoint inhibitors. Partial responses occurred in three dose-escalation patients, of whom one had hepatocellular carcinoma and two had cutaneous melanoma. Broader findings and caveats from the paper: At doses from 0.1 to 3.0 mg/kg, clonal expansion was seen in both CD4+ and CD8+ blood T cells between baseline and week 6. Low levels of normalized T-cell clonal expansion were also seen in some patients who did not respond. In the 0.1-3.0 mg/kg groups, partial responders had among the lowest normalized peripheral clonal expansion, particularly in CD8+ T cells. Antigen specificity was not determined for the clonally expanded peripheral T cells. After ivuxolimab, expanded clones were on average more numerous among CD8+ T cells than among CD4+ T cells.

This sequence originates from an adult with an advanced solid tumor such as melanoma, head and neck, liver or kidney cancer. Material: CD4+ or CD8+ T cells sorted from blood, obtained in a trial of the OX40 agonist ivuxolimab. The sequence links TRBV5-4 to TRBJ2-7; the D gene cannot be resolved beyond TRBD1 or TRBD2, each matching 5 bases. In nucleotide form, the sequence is TGTGCCAGCAGCTTGTCGGGGCCCTATTACGAGCAGTACTTC. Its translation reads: CASSLSGPYYEQYF.